The T cell receptor (beta chain) under discussion was sequenced for a study of T cells in Graves' hyperthyroidism and ophthalmopathy. The study's findings and limits: For ophthalmopathy, model prediction preceded onset by a median around 7 months.

V dropped 5 bases and J dropped 3 bases, with 20 bases sitting between them. The length of the CDR3 is 16 residues. The germline gives CDR1 MNHNY, CDR2 SVGAGI (reference sequence). Stable Graves' hyperthyroidism denoted no ophthalmopathy progression over 18 months. As for this clonotype: Its matching antigen is unknown.

Amplification yielded TCR beta CDR3 regions, with RNA transcripts as the source. HTBI primers were the set used in a first-round RT-PCR of the TCR CDR3. A single record per CDR3 protein comes from TCRdb applying MiXCR to the multiplex PCR reads. This sample has almost 600,000 distinct CDR3 sequences, with about half found just once. This chain links TRBV6-6 with TRBJ2-7; TRBD1 is a possible D gene (6 bases). The sequencing sample was made of peripheral blood or thyroid tissue (not recorded which). The sequence came from a woman under 30 with Graves' hyperthyroidism. The CDR3 spells CASSDQVQGPNYEQYF. CDR3 sequence (DNA): TGTGCCAGCAGTGATCAAGTCCAGGGGCCTAACTACGAGCAGTACTTC.